This TCR beta chain originates from a study of CD8+ T cells in alopecia areata. Study results and caveats: Tofacitinib yielded significantly lower scalp clonality and fewer expanded CD8+ clones among the top 100. During tofacitinib treatment, many expanded lesional clones remained in scalp and blood.

Concerning this clone: Its antigen is not identified.

Treatment specified: oral pan-JAK inhibitor, 5-10 mg twice daily. Those with alopecia areata gave lesional scalp punch biopsies and peripheral blood. RNA was isolated and reverse transcribed to cDNA, the sequencing template. The data were produced by immunoSEQ multiplex PCR, yet TCRdb's version contains in-frame clones alone and is incomplete. The sample carries hundreds of thousands of clones, 50% to 75% recorded once. The CDR3 contains 13 residues. CDR1 SGHTS and CDR2 YDEGEE come from the germline V gene. Trimming removed 6 bases at V and 2 bases at J, with 12 bases between. The source was CD4+ T cells sorted from blood, collected at roughly week 53, from a patient treated with tofacitinib. The chain carries TRBV5-8 and TRBJ2-7; tentatively, D is TRBD1 (7 bases). The sequence derives from a human donor with alopecia areata. CDR3 DNA sequence: TGTGCCAGCACCCGGGGGACAGCCTACGAGCAGTACTTC. This encodes CASTRGTAYEQYF.